The clone carrying this T cell receptor (beta chain) was seen repeatedly, ten times or more. Antigen specificity is unknown. TCR beta CDR3 regions were amplified from RNA transcripts. The TCR CDR3 was amplified in a first-round RT-PCR using the HTBI primer set. From the multiplex PCR reads, TCRdb called clonotypes with MiXCR, one entry per CDR3 protein. The sample has about 570,000 distinct CDR3 sequences; about 15% are singletons. With V trimmed by 1 base and J by 3 bases, 5 bases remained unmatched. The CDR3 is 16 residues long. Germline CDR1 reads DFQATT; CDR2 reads SNEGSKA (reference sequence). Patients were aged 18 to 65, had disease duration under 2 months, and had newly diagnosed hyperthyroidism. This entry belongs to a study of T cells in Graves' hyperthyroidism and ophthalmopathy. General study points: Before onset, ophthalmopathy was predicted by the model a median around 6 months earlier.

This TCR came from a woman aged 35 to 49 with Graves' hyperthyroidism. This chain links TRBV20-1 with TRBJ2-1; 11 bases align to TRBD2. Sequences were obtained from blood. This chain's CDR3 is CSARVAGGPSYNEQFF. The CDR3 DNA reads as TGCAGTGCTAGAGTAGCGGGAGGGCCTAGCTACAATGAGCAGTTCTTC.